This note documents a single TCR beta chain sequence. The data stem from a study of cytomegalovirus exposure and HLA in healthy donors. Looked up from germline, CDR1 is MNHEY and CDR2 is SVGAGI. This CDR3 is 15 amino acids long. V dropped 6 bases and J dropped 5; count of bases not matched to a gene: 12. The PCR made use of 60 Vbeta and 13 Jbeta primers. The method was immunoSEQ multiplex PCR; TCRdb's version includes in-frame clones alone and lacks a portion of them. The table shows 70,000 to 95,000 clones, with less than 85% occurring only once. The rearrangement uses TRBV6-5 and TRBJ2-7, with TRBD2 identical over 8 bases. The receptor was derived from a man younger than 40 in good health and CMV-seropositive. Sequencing used PBMCs. The CDR3 DNA reads as TGTGCCAGCAGGGCCTCCGGGACTAGGATCCACGAGCAGTACTTC. Encoded protein: CASRASGTRIHEQYF.